Listed here are 17 T cell receptor beta chains from one sample, sequenced in a study of OX40 agonist ivuxolimab in advanced cancers. The data were produced by immunoSEQ multiplex PCR, yet TCRdb's version contains in-frame clones alone and is incomplete. Altogether more than 65,000 clones are present, approximately 85% being singletons, with the ten largest covering roughly 17%. The input for sequencing was CD4+ or CD8+ T cells sorted from blood, taken in a trial of the OX40 agonist ivuxolimab. The receptor source for this set is an adult with an advanced solid tumor such as melanoma, head and neck, liver or kidney cancer.

CDR3 nucleotides: TGTGCCAGCAGCTTAGTGGGACCCCAGAACGAGCAGTACTTC. Its protein is CASSLVGPQNEQYF. The chain is built from TRBV5-4 and TRBJ2-7; perhaps D is TRBD1 or TRBD2 (5 bases each). The germline V and J ends were trimmed by 2 bases and 5 bases, with 14 bases remaining between them. The germline V gene encodes CDR1 SGHNT and CDR2 YYREEE (reference sequence). The CDR3 is 14 residues long.

The table lists this clone with a count of one. This sequence joins TRBV7-2 and TRBJ2-7; D remains unclear. The CDR3 has 14 residues. V lost 2 bases and J lost 7, with 15 bases in between. Germline V lookup: CDR1 SGHTA, CDR2 FQGNSA. The CDR3: CASSLNVGPQEQYF. CDR3 DNA sequence: TGTGCCAGCAGCTTAAACGTTGGGCCCCAGGAGCAGTACTTC.

The chain combines TRBV7-2 with TRBJ1-2; D gene ambiguous. The CDR3 sequence is 14 residues long. Germline CDR1 SGHTA, CDR2 FQGNSA. Trimming removed 5 bases at V and 5 bases at J, with 15 bases between. The CDR3 loop is CASSPSGNKYGYTF. The CDR3 bases are TGTGCCAGCAGCCCGTCGGGTAACAAGTATGGCTACACCTTC.

This clone occurred a few times. V and J are TRBV4-1 and TRBJ2-5; no clear D. Per germline, CDR1 MGHRA and CDR2 YSYEKL. This CDR3 is built from 15 residues. Deletions cut 1 base from V and 5 bases from J, with 14 bases between. The CDR3 here is CASSQGTTLWETQYF. The DNA of the CDR3 is TGCGCCAGCAGCCAAGGAACTACCCTATGGGAGACCCAGTACTTC.

The chain carries TRBV19 and TRBJ2-4; 14 bases align to TRBD2. Trimming cost V 5 bases and J 1 base; bases outside gene matches: 13. The V gene's germline CDR1 is LNHDA and CDR2 SQIVND (reference sequence). This CDR3 has 20 residues. CDR3 in amino acids: CASSSVTSGRGDSAKNIQYF. CDR3 in DNA: TGTGCCAGTAGTTCAGTGACTAGCGGGAGGGGAGATTCGGCCAAAAACATTCAGTACTTC.

This clone was seen once. The chain couples TRBV11-2 to TRBJ2-3; D gene unclear. Deletions cut 4 bases from V and 0 bases from J, with 17 bases between. From germline, CDR1 is SGHAT and CDR2 FQNNGV. The CDR3 spans 17 residues. The CDR3 reads CASSSPLQATSTDTQYF. DNA for the CDR3: TGTGCCAGCAGCTCCCCTTTACAAGCAACTAGCACAGATACGCAGTATTTT.

The V gene is TRBV5-1, the J gene TRBJ2-7; D may correspond to TRBD1 or TRBD2 (5 bases each). Trimming left V 4 bases short and J 2 bases short, with 13 bases between. Per germline, CDR1 SGHRS and CDR2 YFSETQ. This CDR3 is built from 14 residues. The CDR3 bases are TGCGCCAGCAGCGTAACCGGGGCACCCTACGAGCAGTACTTC. Amino acid sequence: CASSVTGAPYEQYF. Filled out from reference TRBV5-1 and TRBJ2-7, the complete variable domain reads KAGVTQTPRYLIKTRGQQVTLSCSPISGHRSVSWYQQTPGQGLQFLFEYFSETQRNKGNFPGRFSGRQFSNSRSEMNVSTLELGDSALYLCASSVTGAPYEQYFGPGTRLTVT.

This rearrangement joins TRBV6-7 to TRBJ2-1, with 14 bases lining up with TRBD2. TRBV6-7 falls under the ORF class, with uncertain function. The CDR3 sequence is 17 residues long. The V and J ends lost 4 bases and 3 bases, in that order; junction bases with no gene match: 5. The CDR3 DNA is TGTGCCAGCAGTTCGCCGGGACTAGCGGGAGACTACAATGAGCAGTTCTTC. This codes for CASSSPGLAGDYNEQFF.

The chain uses TRBV2 and TRBJ2-5; TRBD2 matches 8 bases. The J call may not be correct, given that the DNA end is closer to TRBJ2-7. This CDR3 contains 13 residues. The germline V gene has CDR1 SNHLY and CDR2 FYNNEI. CDR3: CASTRGGTYEQYF. The CDR3 bases are TGTGCCAGCACCCGGGGGGGGACCTACGAGCAGTACTTC.

This chain links TRBV28 with TRBJ2-6; 9 nucleotides match TRBD1. CDR1 MDHEN and CDR2 SYDVKM come from the germline V gene. J gave up 0 bases and V 10 bases, and 13 bases lay outside the gene matches. The CDR3 is 18 amino acids. CDR3 loop: CATLTRDREPSGANVLTF. The CDR3 DNA follows: TGTGCCACTTTGACCCGGGACAGGGAACCCTCTGGGGCCAACGTCCTGACTTTC.

The J gene is TRBJ2-7, the V gene TRBV5-5; a possible D gene is TRBD1 (5 bases). Trimming took 1 base from V and 0 from J, leaving 11 bases between them. Germline assignment: CDR1 SGHKS and CDR2 YYEKEE (reference sequence). The CDR3 runs 15 residues. CDR3 residues: CASSLRGGVSYEQYF. CDR3 bases: TGTGCCAGCAGCTTGAGGGGCGGCGTCTCCTACGAGCAGTACTTC.

Of note for this clone: An end of the junction differs from the germline gene, which may be a read error. This chain joins TRBV19 and TRBJ1-5, with no clear D. CDR1 LNHDA and CDR2 SQIVND come from the germline V gene (reference sequence). The CDR3 contains 12 residues. The CDR3 DNA follows: TGTACCAGTAGTATAGGGTATGGGGCCCAGCATTTT. It is translated as CTSSIGYGAQHF.

The chain carries TRBV5-1 and TRBJ2-3; 7 bases map to TRBD2. This CDR3 contains 13 residues. J was trimmed by 6 bases and V by 4 bases; bases with no gene match: 5. Looked up from germline, CDR1 is SGHRS and CDR2 is YFSETQ. The DNA for the CDR3 is TGCGCCAGCAGCGCAGCGGGAACGGATACGCAGTATTTT. It codes for CASSAAGTDTQYF.

The table lists this clone with a few counts. The V and J genes are TRBV29-1 and TRBJ2-7, with a weak D call TRBD2 (5 bases). V lost 6 bases, J lost 4 bases, and 13 bases lay in between. CDR1 and CDR2 (germline): SQVTM, ANQGSEA. The CDR3 loop spans 12 amino acids. CDR3 in DNA: TGCAGCGTAGCGGCCAACCCATACGAGCAGTACTTC. Its translation: CSVAANPYEQYF.

This clone was counted between two and nine times. The CDR3 DNA reads TGTGCCAGCAGCTCAGGACTAGGGTTGGTTTACGAGCAGTACTTC. Residues: CASSSGLGLVYEQYF. This chain uses TRBV7-9 with TRBJ2-7; TRBD2 agrees at 7 bases. Germline loops: CDR1 SEHNR, CDR2 FQNEAQ (reference sequence). The CDR3 contains 15 residues. Losses at the gene ends were 4 bases for V and 4 bases for J; bases not matched to a gene: 10.

This rearrangement joins TRBV5-1 to TRBJ2-1; 12 positions agree with TRBD2. With 4 bases clipped from V and 7 bases from J, the junction kept 9 bases outside the gene matches. The CDR3 spans 16 residues. CDR1 is SGHRS, CDR2 YFSETQ, per germline. The CDR3 coding sequence is TGCGCCAGCAGCCTGGGAGGGGGGACTAGCGGGAATGAGCAGTTCTTC. Residues: CASSLGGGTSGNEQFF.

The rearrangement joins TRBV28 to TRBJ1-6, with 11 nucleotides matching TRBD1. The CDR3 extends over 17 amino acids. Germline V gene lookup returns CDR1 MDHEN and CDR2 SYDVKM. Germline trimming cut 4 bases from V and 6 bases from J; bases unmatched to any gene: 8. The CDR3: CASSSWGQGGGNSPLHF. The DNA of the CDR3 is TGTGCCAGCAGTTCGTGGGGACAGGGGGGCGGTAATTCACCCCTCCACTTT.